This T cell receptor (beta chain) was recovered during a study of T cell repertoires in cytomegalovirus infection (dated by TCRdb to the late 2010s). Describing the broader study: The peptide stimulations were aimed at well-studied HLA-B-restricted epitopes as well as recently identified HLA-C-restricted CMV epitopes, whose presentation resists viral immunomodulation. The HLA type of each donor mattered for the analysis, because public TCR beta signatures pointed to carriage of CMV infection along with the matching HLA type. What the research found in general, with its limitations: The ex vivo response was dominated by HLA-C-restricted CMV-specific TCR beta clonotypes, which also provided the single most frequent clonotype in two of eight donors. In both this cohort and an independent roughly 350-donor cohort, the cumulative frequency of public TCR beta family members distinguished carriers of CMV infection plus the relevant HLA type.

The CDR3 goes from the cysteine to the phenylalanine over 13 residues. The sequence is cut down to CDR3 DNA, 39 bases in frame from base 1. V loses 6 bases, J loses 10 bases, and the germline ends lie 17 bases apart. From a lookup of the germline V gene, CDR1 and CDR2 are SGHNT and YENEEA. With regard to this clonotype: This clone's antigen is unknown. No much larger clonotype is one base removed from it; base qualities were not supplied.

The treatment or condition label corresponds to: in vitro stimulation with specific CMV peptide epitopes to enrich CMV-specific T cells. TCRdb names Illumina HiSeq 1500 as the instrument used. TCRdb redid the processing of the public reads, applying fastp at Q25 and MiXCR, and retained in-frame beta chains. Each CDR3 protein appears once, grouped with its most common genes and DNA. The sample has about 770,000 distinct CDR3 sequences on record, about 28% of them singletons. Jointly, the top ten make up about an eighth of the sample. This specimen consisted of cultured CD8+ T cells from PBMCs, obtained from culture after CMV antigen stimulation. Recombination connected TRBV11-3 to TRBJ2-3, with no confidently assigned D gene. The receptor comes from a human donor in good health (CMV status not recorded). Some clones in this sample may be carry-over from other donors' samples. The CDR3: CASSSPQAPAQYF. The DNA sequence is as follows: TGTGCCAGCAGTTCCCCCCAGGCCCCCGCGCAGTATTTT.